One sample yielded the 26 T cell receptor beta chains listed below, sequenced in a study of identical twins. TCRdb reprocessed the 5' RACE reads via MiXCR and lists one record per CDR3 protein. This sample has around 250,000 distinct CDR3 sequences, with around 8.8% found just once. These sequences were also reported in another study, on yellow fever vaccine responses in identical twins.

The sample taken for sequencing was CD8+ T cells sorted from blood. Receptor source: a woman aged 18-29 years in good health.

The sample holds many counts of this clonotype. The DNA for the CDR3 is TGTGCCATCAGTGACCCGGCACAGTTCGCAACAGGACCGAACACTGAAGCTTTCTTT. This codes for CAISDPAQFATGPNTEAFF. The chain is built from TRBV10-3 and TRBJ1-1; D may be TRBD1 (5 bases). CDR1 is ENHRY, CDR2 SYGVKD, per germline. V lost 3 bases, J lost 1 base, and 24 bases lay in between. The CDR3 totals 19 residues.

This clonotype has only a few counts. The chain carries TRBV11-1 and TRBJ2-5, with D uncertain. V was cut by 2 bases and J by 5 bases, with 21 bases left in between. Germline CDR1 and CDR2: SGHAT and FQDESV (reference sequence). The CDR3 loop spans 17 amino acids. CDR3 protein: CASSLPPDLSNEETQYF. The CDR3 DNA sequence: TGTGCCAGCAGCTTACCCCCGGACCTGAGTAATGAGGAGACCCAGTACTTC.

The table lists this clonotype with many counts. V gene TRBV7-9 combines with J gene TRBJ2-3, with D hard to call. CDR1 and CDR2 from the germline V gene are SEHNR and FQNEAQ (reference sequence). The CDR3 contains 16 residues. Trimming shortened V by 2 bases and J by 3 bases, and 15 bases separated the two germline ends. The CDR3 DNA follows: TGTGCCAGCAGCTTATTTCTGGGTGGTTCAACAGATACGCAGTATTTT. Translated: CASSLFLGGSTDTQYF.

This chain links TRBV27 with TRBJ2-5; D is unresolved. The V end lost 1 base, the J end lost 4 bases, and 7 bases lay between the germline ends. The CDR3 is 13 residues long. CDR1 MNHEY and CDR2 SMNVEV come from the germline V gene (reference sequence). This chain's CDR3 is CASSLFRGETQYF. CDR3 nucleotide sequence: TGTGCCAGCAGTTTATTTAGAGGAGAGACCCAGTACTTC.

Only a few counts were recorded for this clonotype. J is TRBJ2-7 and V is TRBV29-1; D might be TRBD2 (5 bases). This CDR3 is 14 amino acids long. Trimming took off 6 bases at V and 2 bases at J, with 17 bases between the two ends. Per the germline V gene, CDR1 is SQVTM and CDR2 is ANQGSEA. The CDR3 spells CSVVGGSRPYEQYF. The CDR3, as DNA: TGCAGCGTAGTGGGTGGGAGCCGCCCCTACGAGCAGTACTTC.

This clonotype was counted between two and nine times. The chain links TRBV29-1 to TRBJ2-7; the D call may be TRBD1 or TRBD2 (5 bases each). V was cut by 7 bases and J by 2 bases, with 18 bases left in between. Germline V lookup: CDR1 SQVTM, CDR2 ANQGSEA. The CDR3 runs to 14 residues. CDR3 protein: CSALGTGETYEQYF. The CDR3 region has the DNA TGCAGCGCGCTCGGGACGGGTGAAACCTACGAGCAGTACTTC.

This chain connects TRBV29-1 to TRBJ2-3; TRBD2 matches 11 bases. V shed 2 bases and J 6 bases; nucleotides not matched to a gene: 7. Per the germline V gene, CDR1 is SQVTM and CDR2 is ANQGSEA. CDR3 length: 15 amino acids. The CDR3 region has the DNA TGCAGCGTTGAAATGACTAGCGGGAAATTTGATACGCAGTATTTT. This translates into CSVEMTSGKFDTQYF.

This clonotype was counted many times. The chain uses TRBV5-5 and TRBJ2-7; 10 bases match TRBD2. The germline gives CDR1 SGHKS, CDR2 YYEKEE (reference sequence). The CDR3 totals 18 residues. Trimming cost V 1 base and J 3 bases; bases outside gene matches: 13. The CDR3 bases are TGTGCCAGCAGCTTGAGGGACGGAATTAGCGGGAGGTTCTACGAGCAGTACTTC. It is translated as CASSLRDGISGRFYEQYF.

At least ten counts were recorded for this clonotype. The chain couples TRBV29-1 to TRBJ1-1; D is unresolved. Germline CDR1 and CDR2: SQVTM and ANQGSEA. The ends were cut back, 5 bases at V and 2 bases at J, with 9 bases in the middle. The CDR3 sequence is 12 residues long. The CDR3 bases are TGCAGCGTTCTTAAGGAAAACACTGAAGCTTTCTTT. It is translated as CSVLKENTEAFF.

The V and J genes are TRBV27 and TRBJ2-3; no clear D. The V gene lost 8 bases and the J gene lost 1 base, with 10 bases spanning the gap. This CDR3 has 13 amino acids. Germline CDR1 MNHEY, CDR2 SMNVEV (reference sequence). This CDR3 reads CASQGPGTDTQYF. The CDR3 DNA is TGTGCCAGCCAAGGGCCTGGCACAGATACGCAGTATTTT.

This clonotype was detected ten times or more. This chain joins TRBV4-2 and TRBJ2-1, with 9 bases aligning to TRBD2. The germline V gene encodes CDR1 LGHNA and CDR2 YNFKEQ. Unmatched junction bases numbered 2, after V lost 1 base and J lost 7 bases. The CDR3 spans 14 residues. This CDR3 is CASSQATSGNEQFF. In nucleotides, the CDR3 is TGTGCCAGCAGCCAAGCCACTAGCGGGAATGAGCAGTTCTTC.

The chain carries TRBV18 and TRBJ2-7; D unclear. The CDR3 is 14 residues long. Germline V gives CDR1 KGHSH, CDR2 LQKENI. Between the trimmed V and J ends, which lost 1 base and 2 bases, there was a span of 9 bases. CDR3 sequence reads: CASSPRRLTYEQYF. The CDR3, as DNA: TGTGCCAGCTCACCACGGCGGCTTACCTACGAGCAGTACTTC.

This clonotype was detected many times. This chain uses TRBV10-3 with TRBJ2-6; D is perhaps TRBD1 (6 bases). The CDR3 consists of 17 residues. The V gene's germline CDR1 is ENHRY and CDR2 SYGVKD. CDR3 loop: CAIQSTGRNSGANVLTF. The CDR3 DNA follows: TGTGCGATACAATCAACAGGGCGGAACTCTGGGGCCAACGTCCTGACTTTC.

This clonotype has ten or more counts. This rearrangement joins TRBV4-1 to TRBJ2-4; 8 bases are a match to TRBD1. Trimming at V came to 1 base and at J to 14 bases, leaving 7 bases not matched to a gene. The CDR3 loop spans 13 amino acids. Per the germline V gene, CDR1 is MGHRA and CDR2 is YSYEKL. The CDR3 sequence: CASSQVQGASEYF. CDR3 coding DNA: TGCGCCAGCAGCCAAGTTCAGGGGGCGAGTGAGTACTTC.

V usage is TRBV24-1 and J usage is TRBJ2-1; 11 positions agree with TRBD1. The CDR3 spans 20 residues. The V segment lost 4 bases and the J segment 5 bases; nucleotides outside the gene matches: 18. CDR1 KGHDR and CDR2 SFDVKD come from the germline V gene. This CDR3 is CATSEGTGGREVTSNNEQFF. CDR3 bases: TGTGCCACCAGTGAGGGGACAGGGGGACGGGAGGTCACCTCTAACAATGAGCAGTTCTTC.

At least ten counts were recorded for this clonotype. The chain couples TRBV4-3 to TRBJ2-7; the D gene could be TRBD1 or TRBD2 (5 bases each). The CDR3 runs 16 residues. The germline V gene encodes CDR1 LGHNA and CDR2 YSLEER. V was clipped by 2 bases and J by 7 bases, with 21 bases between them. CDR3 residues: CASSQTATGTSWEQYF. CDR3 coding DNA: TGCGCCAGCAGCCAAACCGCGACCGGGACGTCTTGGGAGCAGTACTTC.

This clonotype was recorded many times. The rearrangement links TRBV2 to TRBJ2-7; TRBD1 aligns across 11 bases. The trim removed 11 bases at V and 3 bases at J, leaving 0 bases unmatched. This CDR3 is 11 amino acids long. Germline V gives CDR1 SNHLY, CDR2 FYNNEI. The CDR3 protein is CAGTGGYEQYF. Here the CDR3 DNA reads TGTGCCGGGACAGGGGGCTACGAGCAGTACTTC.

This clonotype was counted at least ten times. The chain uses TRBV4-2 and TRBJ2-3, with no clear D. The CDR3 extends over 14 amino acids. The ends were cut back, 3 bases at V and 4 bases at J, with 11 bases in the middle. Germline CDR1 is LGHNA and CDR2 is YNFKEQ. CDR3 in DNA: TGTGCCAGCAGCCATCCCCACCAGCCAGATACGCAGTATTTT. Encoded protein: CASSHPHQPDTQYF.

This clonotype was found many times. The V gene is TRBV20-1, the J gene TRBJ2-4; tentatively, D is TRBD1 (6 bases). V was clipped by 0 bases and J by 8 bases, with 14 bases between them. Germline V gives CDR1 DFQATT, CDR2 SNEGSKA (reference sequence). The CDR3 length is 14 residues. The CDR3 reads CSAREAGEVDIQYF. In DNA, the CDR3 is TGCAGTGCTAGAGAGGCAGGGGAAGTCGACATTCAGTACTTC.

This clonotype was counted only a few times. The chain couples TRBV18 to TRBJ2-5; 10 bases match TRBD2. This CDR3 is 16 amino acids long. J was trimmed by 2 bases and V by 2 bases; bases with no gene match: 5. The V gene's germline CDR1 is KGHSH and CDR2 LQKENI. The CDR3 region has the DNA TGTGCCAGCTCACCAGGACTAGCGGAGTGGCAAGAGACCCAGTACTTC. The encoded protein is CASSPGLAEWQETQYF.

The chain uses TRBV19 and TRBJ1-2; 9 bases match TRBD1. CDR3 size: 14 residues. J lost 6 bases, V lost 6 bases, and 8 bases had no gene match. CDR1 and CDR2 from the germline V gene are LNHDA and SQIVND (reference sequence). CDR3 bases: TGTGCCAGTAGCTGGACAGGGGTCATGGATGGCTACACCTTC. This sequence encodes CASSWTGVMDGYTF.

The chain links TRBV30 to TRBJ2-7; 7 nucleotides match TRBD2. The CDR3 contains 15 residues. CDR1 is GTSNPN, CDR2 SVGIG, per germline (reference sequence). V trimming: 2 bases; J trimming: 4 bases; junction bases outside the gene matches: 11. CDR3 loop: CAWSQASGVLYEQYF. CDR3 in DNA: TGTGCCTGGAGTCAGGCTAGCGGTGTCTTATACGAGCAGTACTTC.

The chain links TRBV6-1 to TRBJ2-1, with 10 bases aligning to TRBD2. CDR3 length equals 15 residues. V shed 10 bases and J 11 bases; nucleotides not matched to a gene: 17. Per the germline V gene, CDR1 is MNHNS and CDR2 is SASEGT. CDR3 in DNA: TGTGCCACCTCAATAGCGGGAGGAGAGTACTATCAGCAGTTCTTC. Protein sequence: CATSIAGGEYYQQFF.

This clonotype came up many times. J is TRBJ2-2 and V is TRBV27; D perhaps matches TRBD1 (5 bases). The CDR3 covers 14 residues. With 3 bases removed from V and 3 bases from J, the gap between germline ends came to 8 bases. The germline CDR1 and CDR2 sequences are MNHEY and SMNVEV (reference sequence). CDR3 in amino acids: CASSFRQYTGELFF. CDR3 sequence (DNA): TGTGCCAGCAGTTTCAGACAGTACACCGGGGAGCTGTTTTTT.

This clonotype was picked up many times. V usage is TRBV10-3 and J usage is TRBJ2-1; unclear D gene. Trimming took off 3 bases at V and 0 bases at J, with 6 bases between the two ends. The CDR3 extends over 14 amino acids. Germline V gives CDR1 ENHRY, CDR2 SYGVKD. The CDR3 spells CAISDLSSYNEQFF. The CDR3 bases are TGTGCCATCAGTGACCTTAGCTCCTACAATGAGCAGTTCTTC.

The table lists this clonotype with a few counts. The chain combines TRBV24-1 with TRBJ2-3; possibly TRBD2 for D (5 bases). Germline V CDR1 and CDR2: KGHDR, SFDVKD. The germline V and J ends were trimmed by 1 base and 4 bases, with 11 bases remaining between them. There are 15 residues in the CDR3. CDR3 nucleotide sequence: TGTGCCACCAGTGATTTTAGCCTAGCCGCAGATACGCAGTATTTT. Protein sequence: CATSDFSLAADTQYF.